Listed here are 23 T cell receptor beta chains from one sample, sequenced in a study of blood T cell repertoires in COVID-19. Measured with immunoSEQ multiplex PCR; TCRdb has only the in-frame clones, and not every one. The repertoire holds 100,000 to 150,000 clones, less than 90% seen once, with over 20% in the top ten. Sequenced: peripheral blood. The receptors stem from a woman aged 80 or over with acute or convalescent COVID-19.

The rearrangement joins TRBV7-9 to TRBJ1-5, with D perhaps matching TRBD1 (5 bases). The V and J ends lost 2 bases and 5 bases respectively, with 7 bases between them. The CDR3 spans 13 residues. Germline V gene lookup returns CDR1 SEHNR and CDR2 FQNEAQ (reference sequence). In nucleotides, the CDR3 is TGTGCCAGCAGCTTACCGGGGGATCAGCCCCAGCATTTT. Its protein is CASSLPGDQPQHF.

The CDR3 here is CASGREGRTEAFF. CDR3 in DNA: TGTGCCAGCGGCAGGGAAGGTAGAACTGAAGCTTTCTTT. This chain uses TRBV2 with TRBJ1-1; a weak D match, TRBD1 (5 bases). Between the trimmed V and J ends, which lost 8 bases and 5 bases, there was a span of 15 bases. Germline V lookup: CDR1 SNHLY, CDR2 FYNNEI. There are 13 residues in the CDR3.

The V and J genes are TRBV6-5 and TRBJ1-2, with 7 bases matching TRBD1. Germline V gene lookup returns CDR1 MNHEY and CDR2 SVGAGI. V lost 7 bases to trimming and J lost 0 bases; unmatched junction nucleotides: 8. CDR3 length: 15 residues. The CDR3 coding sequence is TGTGCCAGCATGGGAAGGGGGCCGACTAACTATGGCTACACCTTC. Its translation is CASMGRGPTNYGYTF.

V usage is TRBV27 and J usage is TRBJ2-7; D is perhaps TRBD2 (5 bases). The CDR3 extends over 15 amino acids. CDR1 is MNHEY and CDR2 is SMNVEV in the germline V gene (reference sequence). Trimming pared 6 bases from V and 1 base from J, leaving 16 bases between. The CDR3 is CASRTGNDKSYEQYV. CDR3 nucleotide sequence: TGTGCCAGCAGAACGGGGAATGATAAATCCTACGAGCAGTACGTC.

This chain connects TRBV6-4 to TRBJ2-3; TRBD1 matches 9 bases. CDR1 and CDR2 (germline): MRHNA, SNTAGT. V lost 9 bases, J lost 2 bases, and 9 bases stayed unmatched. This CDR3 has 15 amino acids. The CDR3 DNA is TGTGCCAGTCGCTCCGGGACAGGGCCCACAGATACGCAGTATTTT. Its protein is CASRSGTGPTDTQYF.

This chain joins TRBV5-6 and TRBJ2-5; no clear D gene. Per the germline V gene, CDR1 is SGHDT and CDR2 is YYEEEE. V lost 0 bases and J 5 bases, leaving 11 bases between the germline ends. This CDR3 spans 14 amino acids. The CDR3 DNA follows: TGTGCCAGCAGCTTGGTACTGGAGTTGGAGACCCAGTACTTC. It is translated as CASSLVLELETQYF.

The DNA for the CDR3 is TGTGCCAGCAGCTCTTGGGCGGCAGGGGGCAGTGGCTACACCTTC. It translates to CASSSWAAGGSGYTF. The chain links TRBV5-5 to TRBJ1-2; 8 bases agree with TRBD1. This CDR3 has 15 residues. Germline V lookup: CDR1 SGHKS, CDR2 YYEKEE (reference sequence). The junction had 11 bases not matched to a gene; V was cut back by 3 bases and J by 7 bases.

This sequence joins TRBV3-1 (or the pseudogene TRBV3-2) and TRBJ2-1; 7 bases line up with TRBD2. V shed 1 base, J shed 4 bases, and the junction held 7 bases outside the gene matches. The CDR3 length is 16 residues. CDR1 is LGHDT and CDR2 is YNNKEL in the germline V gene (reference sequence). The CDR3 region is CASSQGRGRGYNEQFF. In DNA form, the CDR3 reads TGTGCCAGCAGCCAAGGTCGGGGGAGGGGATACAATGAGCAGTTCTTC.

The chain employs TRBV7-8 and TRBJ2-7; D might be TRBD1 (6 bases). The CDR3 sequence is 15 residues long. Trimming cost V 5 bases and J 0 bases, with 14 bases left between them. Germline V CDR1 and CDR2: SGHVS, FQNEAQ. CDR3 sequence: CASSGQTGLSYEQYF. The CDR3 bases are TGTGCCAGCAGCGGACAGACAGGACTCTCCTACGAGCAGTACTTC.

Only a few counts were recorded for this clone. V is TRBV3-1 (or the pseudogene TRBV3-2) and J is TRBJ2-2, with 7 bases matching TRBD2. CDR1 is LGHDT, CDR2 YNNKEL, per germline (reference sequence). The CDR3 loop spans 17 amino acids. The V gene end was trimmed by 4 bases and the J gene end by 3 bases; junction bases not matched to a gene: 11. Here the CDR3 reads CASSPSSGEGYTGELFF. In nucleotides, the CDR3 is TGTGCCAGCAGCCCATCTTCGGGGGAGGGTTACACCGGGGAGCTGTTTTTT.

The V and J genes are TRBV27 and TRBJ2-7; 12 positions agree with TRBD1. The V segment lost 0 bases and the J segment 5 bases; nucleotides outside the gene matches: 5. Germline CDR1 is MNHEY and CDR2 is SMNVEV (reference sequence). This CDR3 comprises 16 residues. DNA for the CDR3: TGTGCCAGCAGTTTATCCCGGGACAGGGGGCGGAACGAGCAGTACTTC. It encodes CASSLSRDRGRNEQYF.

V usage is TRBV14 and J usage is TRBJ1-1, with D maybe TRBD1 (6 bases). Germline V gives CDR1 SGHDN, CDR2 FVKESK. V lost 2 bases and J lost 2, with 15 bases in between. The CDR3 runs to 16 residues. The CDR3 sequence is CASSQYSGQFNTEAFF. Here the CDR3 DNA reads TGTGCCAGCAGCCAATACTCCGGACAGTTTAACACTGAAGCTTTCTTT.

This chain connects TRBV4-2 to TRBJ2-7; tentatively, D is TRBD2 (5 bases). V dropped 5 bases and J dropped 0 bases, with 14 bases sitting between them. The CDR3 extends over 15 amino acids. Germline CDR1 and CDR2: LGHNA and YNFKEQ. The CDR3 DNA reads TGTGCCAGCAGCAAAGGAGCGGAGAGCTCCTACGAGCAGTACTTC. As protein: CASSKGAESSYEQYF.

The CDR3 DNA is TGTGCCAGTAGTATGGGACAACTTATGAACACTGAAGCTTTCTTT. The encoded protein is CASSMGQLMNTEAFF. The chain uses TRBV19 and TRBJ1-1; D may be TRBD1 (6 bases). This CDR3 has 15 amino acids. Trimming stripped 3 bases from V and 0 bases from J, with 11 bases between. Germline CDR1 LNHDA, CDR2 SQIVND (reference sequence).

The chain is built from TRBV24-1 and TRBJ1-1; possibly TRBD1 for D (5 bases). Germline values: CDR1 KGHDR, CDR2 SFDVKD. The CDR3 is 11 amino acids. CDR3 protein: CGPRGGTEAFF. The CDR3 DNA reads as TGTGGGCCTAGGGGAGGCACTGAAGCTTTCTTT.

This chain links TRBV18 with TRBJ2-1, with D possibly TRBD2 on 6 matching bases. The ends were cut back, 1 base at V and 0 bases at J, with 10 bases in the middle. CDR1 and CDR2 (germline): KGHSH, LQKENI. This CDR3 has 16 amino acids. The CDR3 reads CASSPREAISYNEQFF. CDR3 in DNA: TGTGCCAGCTCACCACGGGAGGCGATCTCCTACAATGAGCAGTTCTTC.

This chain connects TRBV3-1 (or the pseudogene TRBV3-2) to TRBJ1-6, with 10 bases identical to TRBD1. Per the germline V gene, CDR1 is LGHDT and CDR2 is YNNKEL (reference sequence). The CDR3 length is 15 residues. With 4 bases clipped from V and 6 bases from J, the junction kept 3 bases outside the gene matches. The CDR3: CASSPRTGGNSPLHF. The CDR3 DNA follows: TGTGCCAGCAGCCCCCGGACAGGGGGTAATTCACCCCTCCACTTT.

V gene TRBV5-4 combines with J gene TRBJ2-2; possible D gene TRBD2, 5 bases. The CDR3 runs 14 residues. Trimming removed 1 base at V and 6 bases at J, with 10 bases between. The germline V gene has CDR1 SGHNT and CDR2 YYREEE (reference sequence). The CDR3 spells CASSLKEVSGELFF. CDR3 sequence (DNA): TGTGCCAGCAGCTTGAAGGAGGTTTCCGGGGAGCTGTTTTTT.

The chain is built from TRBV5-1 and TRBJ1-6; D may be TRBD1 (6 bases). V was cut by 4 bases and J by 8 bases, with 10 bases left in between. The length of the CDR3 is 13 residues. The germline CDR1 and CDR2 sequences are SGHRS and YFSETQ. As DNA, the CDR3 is TGCGCCAGCAGCCGGGACACCTATTCACCCCTCCACTTT. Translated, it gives CASSRDTYSPLHF.

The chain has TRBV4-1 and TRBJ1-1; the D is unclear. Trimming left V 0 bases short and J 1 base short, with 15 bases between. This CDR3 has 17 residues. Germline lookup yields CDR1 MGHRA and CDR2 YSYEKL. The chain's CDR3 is CASSQDRWAGRNTEAFF. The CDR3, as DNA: TGCGCCAGCAGCCAAGATAGATGGGCCGGCCGGAACACTGAAGCTTTCTTT.

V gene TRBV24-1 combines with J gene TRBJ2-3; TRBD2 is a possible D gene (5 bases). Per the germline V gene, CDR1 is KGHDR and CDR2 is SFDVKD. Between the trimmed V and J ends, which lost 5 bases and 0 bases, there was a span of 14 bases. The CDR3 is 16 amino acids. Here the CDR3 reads CATSGGSAPSTDTQYF. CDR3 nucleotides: TGTGCCACCAGTGGGGGTAGCGCGCCTAGCACAGATACGCAGTATTTT.

CDR3 sequence (DNA): TGTGCCAGTAGTTCCCGGGGGTTGGGCCAGCCCCAGCATTTT. Amino acid sequence: CASSSRGLGQPQHF. The chain employs TRBV19 and TRBJ1-5; D is possibly TRBD1 (5 bases). CDR1 and CDR2 (germline): LNHDA, SQIVND (reference sequence). With 5 bases removed from V and 7 bases from J, the gap between germline ends came to 15 bases. The CDR3 has 14 amino acids.

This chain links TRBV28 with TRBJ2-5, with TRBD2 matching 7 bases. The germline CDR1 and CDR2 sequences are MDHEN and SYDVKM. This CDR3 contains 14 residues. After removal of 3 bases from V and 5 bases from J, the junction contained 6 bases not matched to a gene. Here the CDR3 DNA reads TGTGCCAGCAGTTTGGGGGGGGTGATGGAGACCCAGTACTTC. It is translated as CASSLGGVMETQYF.